The following is a T cell receptor (beta chain) sequence with its context. Its specificity is unknown. These data are taken from a study of shared clonotypes between healthy human individuals. Study-wide context: Used for every donor were three CD4 naive, three CD4 memory, two CD8 naive and one CD8 memory plate. Overall study findings and caveats: A handful of donors shared 5% to 5.5% of their naive CD4 clonotypes. Clonotype sharing among donors, it was expected, would be affected by sequencing depth.

Sequenced by immunoSEQ multiplex PCR; TCRdb stores in-frame clones only, minus some. The repertoire holds millions of clones, with about 94% as singletons. V was clipped by 4 bases and J by 3 bases, with 3 bases between them. In germline, CDR1 is SEHNR, CDR2 FQNEAQ (reference sequence). The CDR3 has 11 amino acids. Terminally differentiated effector memory CD45RA+ cells were excluded from the naive CD8 cells, which were CD45RO-negative and positively selected for CCR7. The TCR was taken from a man aged 18 to 30 in good health. The sequenced sample consisted of naive CD8+ T cells sorted from blood. The V and J genes are TRBV7-9 and TRBJ1-1; D gene unclear. The DNA of the CDR3 is TGTGCCAGCAGCTCCTACACTGAAGCTTTCTTT. Protein sequence: CASSSYTEAFF.